Listed here is a single TCR beta chain. This sample was included in a study of sequential checkpoint blockade in melanoma. The wider study: Arm A got nivolumab then ipilimumab; arm B the reverse, 1:1. After both sequences, patients received maintenance nivolumab.

Generated by immunoSEQ multiplex PCR, the TCRdb table keeps only in-frame clones and is missing some. Of some 20,000 clones in the sample, 75% to 85% were seen once. Regarding treatment: randomized to nivolumab then ipilimumab (arm A) or the reverse (arm B). Patients had received no earlier DNA-damaging chemotherapy. Sorted cells were live CD3+CD8+, lacking CD19 and CD56, from PBMCs. The CDR3 has 13 amino acids. The germline V and J ends were trimmed by 7 bases and 2 bases, with 12 bases remaining between them. CDR1 and CDR2 (germline): MNHEY, SMNVEV (reference sequence). The chain uses TRBV27 and TRBJ2-7; TRBD2 might be the D (5 bases). The TCR was taken from a human donor with melanoma. Sample: CD8+ T cells sorted from blood (inferred from file names), taken from a patient given nivolumab and ipilimumab in sequence. In DNA, the CDR3 is TGTGCCAGCACCCCAGCCGGGACCTACGAGCAGTACTTC. This translates into CASTPAGTYEQYF.